This T cell receptor beta chain derives from a study of cytomegalovirus exposure and HLA in healthy donors. 13 Jbeta primers and 60 Vbeta primers were used for the PCR. Repertoires were generated with immunoSEQ multiplex PCR, while TCRdb's copy carries only in-frame clones and drops some. The sample includes tens of thousands of clones, 55% to 65% of them seen just once. Unmatched junction bases numbered 7, after V lost 2 bases and J lost 3 bases. The length of the CDR3 is 16 residues. CDR1 LNHDA and CDR2 SQIVND come from the germline V gene (reference sequence). Sequencing input: PBMCs. The TCR comes from a woman between 35 and 50 years old in good health and CMV-seropositive. V is TRBV19 and J is TRBJ2-3; 8 bases are a match to TRBD1. DNA of the CDR3: TGTGCCAGTAGTATATTCGGACAGGGCCTTACAGATACGCAGTATTTT. Protein product: CASSIFGQGLTDTQYF. Complete variable domain (other parts from reference TRBV19 and TRBJ2-3): DGGITQSPKYLFRKEGQNVTLSCEQNLNHDAMYWYRQDPGQGLRLIYYSQIVNDFQKGDIAEGYSVSREKKESFPLTVTSAQKNPTAFYLCASSIFGQGLTDTQYFGPGTRLTVL.